The 10 T cell receptor beta chains listed next were all sequenced from one sample in a study of blood T cells in healthy people across ages. Alongside a J-beta primer mix, a sample-barcoded 5' primer served in a second PCR lasting roughly 6 to 12 cycles. In TCRdb, the 5' RACE reads were re-called with MiXCR into one record per CDR3 protein. The data hold around 750,000 distinct CDR3 sequences, with approximately 53% observed a single time. The sample taken for sequencing was blood. These TCRs come from a man older than 75 in good health.

For this clonotype: An end of the junction does not agree with germline; a read error may underlie this. The V call is TRBV29-1, the J call TRBJ2-7, with 12 bases matching TRBD1. CDR1 is SQVTM, CDR2 ANQGSEA, per germline. This CDR3 region has 14 residues. The CDR3 DNA reads as TGCAGCGTTGCTCGGGACAGGGGGCGGTACGGGCAGTACTTC. Residues: CSVARDRGRYGQYF.

In its sample, this clonotype was seen a few times. The V call is TRBV7-2, the J call TRBJ2-7; 7 nucleotides match TRBD2. CDR1 is SGHTA, CDR2 FQGNSA, per germline. With 2 bases clipped from V and 0 bases from J, the junction kept 7 bases outside the gene matches. This CDR3 is built from 16 residues. In DNA form, the CDR3 reads TGTGCCAGCAGCTTACGGGGGGACTATAGCTCCTACGAGCAGTACTTC. Translating it yields CASSLRGDYSSYEQYF.

The genes are TRBV10-3 and TRBJ2-7; D ambiguous. Trimming took 4 bases from V and 0 from J, leaving 19 bases between them. In germline, CDR1 is ENHRY, CDR2 SYGVKD. CDR3 length: 17 residues. DNA of the CDR3: TGTGCCATCAGTGCCTACCCAGCCAGGAACCGCTCCTACGAGCAGTACTTC. It codes for CAISAYPARNRSYEQYF.

By share, this clonotype counts as medium-sized (0.01 to 0.1%). The chain uses TRBV18 and TRBJ2-5, with D unclear. The germline V gene encodes CDR1 KGHSH and CDR2 LQKENI. V shed 5 bases and J shed 2 bases, with 6 bases lying between them. The length of the CDR3 is 12 residues. The CDR3 loop reads CASSDAQETQYF. The CDR3 nucleotides are TGTGCCAGCTCAGATGCGCAAGAGACCCAGTACTTC.

The chain has TRBV9 and TRBJ2-1, with TRBD2 identical over 11 bases. Germline V lookup: CDR1 SGDLS, CDR2 YYNGEE. This CDR3 contains 18 residues. The V and J ends lost 4 bases and 10 bases, in that order; junction bases with no gene match: 19. The CDR3 protein is CASSPRSGKLAGAYEQFF. In nucleotides, the CDR3 is TGTGCCAGCAGCCCCCGGAGCGGTAAACTAGCGGGAGCCTACGAGCAGTTCTTC.

J is TRBJ2-7 and V is TRBV12-3 or TRBV12-4; 7 nucleotides align to TRBD2. Trimming removed 5 bases from V and 1 base from J; junction bases left unmatched: 5. This CDR3 spans 14 amino acids. CDR3 sequence (DNA): TGTGCCAGCAGTCGAGGACTAGATTCCTACGAGCAGTACTTC. Amino acid sequence: CASSRGLDSYEQYF.

The V call is TRBV24-1, the J call TRBJ1-2, with D possibly matching TRBD1 (5 bases). The CDR3 totals 16 residues. The ends were cut back, 4 bases at V and 4 bases at J, with 18 bases in the middle. Germline V lookup: CDR1 KGHDR, CDR2 SFDVKD. The CDR3 region has the DNA TGTGCCACCAGTGACCGGATCGGGGGACGGGGCTATGGCTACACCTTC. It specifies CATSDRIGGRGYGYTF.

This chain links TRBV2 with TRBJ1-2; TRBD1 matches at 10 bases. J lost 2 bases, V lost 6 bases, and 12 bases had no gene match. The CDR3 spans 17 residues. The germline CDR1 and CDR2 sequences are SNHLY and FYNNEI. The CDR3 sequence is CASSPRTGGVINYGYTF. In DNA, the CDR3 is TGTGCCAGCAGCCCCCGGACAGGGGGAGTTATCAACTATGGCTACACCTTC.

The chain couples TRBV6-2 or TRBV6-3 to TRBJ2-1; the D gene is possibly TRBD2 (6 bases). Between the trimmed V and J ends, which lost 5 bases and 9 bases, there was a span of 20 bases. CDR1 and CDR2 (germline): MNHEY, SVGEGT. CDR3 length: 15 amino acids. CDR3 in amino acids: CASSRRLVDPGEQFF. Written as DNA, the CDR3 is TGTGCCAGCAGTCGACGACTAGTAGATCCGGGTGAGCAGTTCTTC.

The chain has TRBV20-1 and TRBJ2-7; D ambiguous. The germline CDR1 and CDR2 sequences are DFQATT and SNEGSKA (reference sequence). V gave up 0 bases and J gave up 5 bases, with 5 bases separating them. The length of the CDR3 is 11 residues. Here the CDR3 reads CSAREAHEQYF. CDR3 DNA sequence: TGCAGTGCTAGAGAGGCCCACGAGCAGTACTTC.